This entry features one T cell receptor beta chain sequence. The sample belongs to a study of blood T cell repertoires in COVID-19. Authors' analysis steps: Reference gene primer amplification gave nucleated cell count estimates. TCRdb keeps only in-frame clones here, not all; method: immunoSEQ multiplex PCR. V, J and clone size were drawn from that table, and D and trimming were deduced from the DNA. The sample yields around 99,000 clones, more than 65% seen once. The germline V gene encodes CDR1 LNHDA and CDR2 SQIVND (reference sequence). Unmatched junction bases numbered 4, after V lost 5 bases and J lost 6 bases. The CDR3 spans 14 residues.

Sequencing was done on a sample of peripheral blood. The chain uses TRBV19 and TRBJ2-1; 10 bases align to TRBD2. The sequence was obtained from a woman at least 80 years old with active or convalescent COVID-19. The CDR3 protein is CASSRSGRGNEQFF. As DNA, the CDR3 is TGTGCCAGTAGTCGGAGCGGGAGGGGCAATGAGCAGTTCTTC.